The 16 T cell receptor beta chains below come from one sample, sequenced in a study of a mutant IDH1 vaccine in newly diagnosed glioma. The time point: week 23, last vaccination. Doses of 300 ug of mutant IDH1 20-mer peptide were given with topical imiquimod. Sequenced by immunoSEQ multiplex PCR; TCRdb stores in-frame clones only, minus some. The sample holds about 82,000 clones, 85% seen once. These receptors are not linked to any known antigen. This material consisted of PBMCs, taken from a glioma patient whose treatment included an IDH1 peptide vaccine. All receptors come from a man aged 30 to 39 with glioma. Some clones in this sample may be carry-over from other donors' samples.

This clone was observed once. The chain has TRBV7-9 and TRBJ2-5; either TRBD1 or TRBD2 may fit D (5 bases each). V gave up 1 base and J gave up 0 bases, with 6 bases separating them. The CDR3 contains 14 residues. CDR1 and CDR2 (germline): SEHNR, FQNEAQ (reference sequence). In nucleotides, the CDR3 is TGTGCCAGCAGCTTAGTGGGGGACCAAGAGACCCAGTACTTC. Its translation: CASSLVGDQETQYF.

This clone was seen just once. The CDR3 reads CASSFVRTSASTDTQYF. In DNA form, the CDR3 reads TGTGCCAGCAGCTTTGTCCGGACAAGTGCTAGCACAGATACGCAGTATTTT. The chain has TRBV11-1 and TRBJ2-3; D may be TRBD1 (5 bases). Germline CDR1 reads SGHAT; CDR2 reads FQDESV (reference sequence). This CDR3 contains 17 residues. The V gene lost 3 bases and the J gene lost 0 bases, with 16 bases spanning the gap. The complete variable domain, with remaining parts taken from reference TRBV11-1 and TRBJ2-3, reads EAEVAQSPRYKITEKSQAVAFWCDPISGHATLYWYRQILGQGPELLVQFQDESVVDDSQLPKDRFSAERLKGVDSTLKIQPAELGDSAMYLCASSFVRTSASTDTQYFGPGTRLTVL.

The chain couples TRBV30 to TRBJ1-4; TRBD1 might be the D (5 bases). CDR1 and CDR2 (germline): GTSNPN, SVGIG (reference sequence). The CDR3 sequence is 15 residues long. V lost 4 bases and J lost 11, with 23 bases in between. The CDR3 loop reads CAWTNTGGAWGKLFF. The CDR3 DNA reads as TGTGCCTGGACCAATACGGGGGGAGCTTGGGGGAAACTGTTTTTT.

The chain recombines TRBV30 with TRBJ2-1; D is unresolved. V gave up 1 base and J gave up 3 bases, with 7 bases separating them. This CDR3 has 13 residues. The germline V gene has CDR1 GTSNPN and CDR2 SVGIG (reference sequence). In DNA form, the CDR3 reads TGTGCCTGGAGTGATGGAAGCTACAATGAGCAGTTCTTC. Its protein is CAWSDGSYNEQFF.

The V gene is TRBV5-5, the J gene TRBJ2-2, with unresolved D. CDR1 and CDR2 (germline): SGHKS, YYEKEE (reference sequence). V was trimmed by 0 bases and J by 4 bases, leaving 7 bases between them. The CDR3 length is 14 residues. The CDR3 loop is CASSLERPTGELFF. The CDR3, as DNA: TGTGCCAGCAGCTTGGAAAGGCCCACCGGGGAGCTGTTTTTT.

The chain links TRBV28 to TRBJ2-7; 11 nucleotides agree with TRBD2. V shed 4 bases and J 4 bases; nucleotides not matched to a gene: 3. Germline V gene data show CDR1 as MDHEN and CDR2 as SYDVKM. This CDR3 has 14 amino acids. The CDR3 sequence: CASSYRLAGYEQYF. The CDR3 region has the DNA TGTGCCAGCAGTTACAGACTAGCGGGATACGAGCAGTACTTC.

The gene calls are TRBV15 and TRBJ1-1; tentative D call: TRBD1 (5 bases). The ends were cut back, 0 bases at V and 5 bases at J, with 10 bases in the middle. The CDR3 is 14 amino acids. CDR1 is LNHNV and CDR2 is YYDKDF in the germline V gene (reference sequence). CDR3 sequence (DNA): TGTGCCACCAGCAGAGAAGGCAGGGTGACTGAAGCTTTCTTT. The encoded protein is CATSREGRVTEAFF.

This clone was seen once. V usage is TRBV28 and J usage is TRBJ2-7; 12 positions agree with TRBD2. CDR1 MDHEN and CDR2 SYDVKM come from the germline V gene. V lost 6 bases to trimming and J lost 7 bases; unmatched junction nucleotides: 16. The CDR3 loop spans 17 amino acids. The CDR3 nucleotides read TGTGCCAGCAGGCCCCTCTGGGCTAGCGGGAGGGCCGGAGAGCAGTACTTC. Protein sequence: CASRPLWASGRAGEQYF.

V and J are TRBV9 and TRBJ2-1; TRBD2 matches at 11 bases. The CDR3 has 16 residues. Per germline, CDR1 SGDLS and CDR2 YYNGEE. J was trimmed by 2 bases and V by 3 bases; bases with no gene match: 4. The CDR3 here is CASSDQLAGAYNEQFF. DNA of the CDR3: TGTGCCAGCAGCGACCAACTAGCGGGGGCCTACAATGAGCAGTTCTTC.

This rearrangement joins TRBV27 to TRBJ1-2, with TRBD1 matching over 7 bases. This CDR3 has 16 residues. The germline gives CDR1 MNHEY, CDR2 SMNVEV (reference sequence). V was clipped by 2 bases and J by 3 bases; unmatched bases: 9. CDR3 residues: CASSLGWTGSHYGYTF. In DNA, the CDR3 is TGTGCCAGCAGTTTAGGCTGGACAGGTTCACACTATGGCTACACCTTC.

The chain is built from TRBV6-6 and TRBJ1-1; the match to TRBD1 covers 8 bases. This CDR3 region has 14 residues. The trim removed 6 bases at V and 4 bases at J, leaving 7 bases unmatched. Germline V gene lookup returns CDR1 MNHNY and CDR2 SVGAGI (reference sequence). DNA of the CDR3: TGTGCCAGCAGCGTACAGGGGGTGGCCACTGAAGCTTTCTTT. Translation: CASSVQGVATEAFF.

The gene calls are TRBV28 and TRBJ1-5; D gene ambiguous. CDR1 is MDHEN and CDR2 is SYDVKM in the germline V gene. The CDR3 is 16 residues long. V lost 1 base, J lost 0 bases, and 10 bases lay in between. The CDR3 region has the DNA TGTGCCAGCAGTTTATTAGGAGGGAATAGCAATCAGCCCCAGCATTTT. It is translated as CASSLLGGNSNQPQHF.

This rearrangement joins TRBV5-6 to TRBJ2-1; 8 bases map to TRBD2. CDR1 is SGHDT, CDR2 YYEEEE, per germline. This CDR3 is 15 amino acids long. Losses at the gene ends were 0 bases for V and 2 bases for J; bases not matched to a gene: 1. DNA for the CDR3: TGTGCCAGCAGCTTGGCCGGGGGGGCCTACAATGAGCAGTTCTTC. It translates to CASSLAGGAYNEQFF. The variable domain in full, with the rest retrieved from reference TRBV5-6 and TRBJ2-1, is DAGVTQSPTHLIKTRGQQVTLRCSPKSGHDTVSWYQQALGQGPQFIFQYYEEEERQRGNFPDRFSGHQFPNYSSELNVNALLLGDSALYLCASSLAGGAYNEQFFGPGTRLTVL.

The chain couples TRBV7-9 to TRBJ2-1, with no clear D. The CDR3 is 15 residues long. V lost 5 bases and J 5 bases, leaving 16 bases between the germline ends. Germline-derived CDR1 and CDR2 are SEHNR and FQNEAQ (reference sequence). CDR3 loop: CASSPRRILNNEQFF. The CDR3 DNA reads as TGTGCCAGCAGCCCCCGTCGTATTTTGAACAATGAGCAGTTCTTC.

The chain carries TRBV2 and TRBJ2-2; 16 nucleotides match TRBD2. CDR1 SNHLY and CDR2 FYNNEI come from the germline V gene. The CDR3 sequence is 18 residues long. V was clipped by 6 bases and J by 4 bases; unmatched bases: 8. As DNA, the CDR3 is TGTGCCAGCAGACTCGGGACTAGCGGGAGGGTTGTCACCGGGGAGCTGTTTTTT. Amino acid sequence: CASRLGTSGRVVTGELFF.

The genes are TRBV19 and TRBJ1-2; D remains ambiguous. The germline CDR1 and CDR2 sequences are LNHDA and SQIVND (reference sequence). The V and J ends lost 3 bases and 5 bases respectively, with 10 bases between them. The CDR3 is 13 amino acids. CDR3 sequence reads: CASSIGPVYGYTF. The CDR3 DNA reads TGTGCCAGTAGTATCGGACCCGTATATGGCTACACCTTC. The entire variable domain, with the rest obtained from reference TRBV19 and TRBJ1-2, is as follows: DGGITQSPKYLFRKEGQNVTLSCEQNLNHDAMYWYRQDPGQGLRLIYYSQIVNDFQKGDIAEGYSVSREKKESFPLTVTSAQKNPTAFYLCASSIGPVYGYTFGSGTRLTVV.